This TCR beta chain was sequenced during a study of T cell changes during pregnancy in multiple sclerosis. This table comes from immunoSEQ multiplex PCR, and its TCRdb copy is limited to in-frame clones, with some not included. The data show approximately 44,000 clones, roughly 92% seen once. This clone was seen a single time. The CDR3 sequence is 14 residues long. With 6 bases clipped from V and 5 bases from J, the junction kept 7 bases outside the gene matches. The germline gives CDR1 MNHNY, CDR2 SVGAGI (reference sequence). The chain joins TRBV6-6 to TRBJ1-2; 9 bases fit TRBD1. The TCR sequence derives from a female donor with multiple sclerosis, enrolled in a pregnancy study. Here the sequenced sample was CD4+ T cells from peripheral blood mononuclear cells, taken in the third trimester of pregnancy. Written as DNA, the CDR3 is TGTGCCAGCAGAGGGACAGGGATAGGGTATGGCTACACCTTC. Protein product: CASRGTGIGYGYTF.